The source of this T cell receptor (beta chain) is a study of cytomegalovirus exposure and HLA in healthy donors (dated by TCRdb to the late 2010s). Turning to the overall study: According to an earlier analysis of several hundred of the donors, 150 million to 200 million T cells yielded some 110 million unique TCR beta sequences and around 280 Gb of sequence data. Roughly 310 gigabases of sequencing data and approximately 80 million unique TCR sequences were included in an early release covering about 600 HLA-typed donors. Among the roughly 390 genotyped donors, around 81% belonged to the genetic ancestry cluster associated with self-reported Caucasian donors. The study was designed to test whether signatures of past pathogen exposure could be identified by cataloging public T cell receptors. Using immunosequencing, the study profiled T cell repertoires from some 670 subjects and related those repertoires to cytomegalovirus serostatus. A separate validation cohort of more than 100 different subjects was used in addition to the approximately 640-subject first cohort. To predict cytomegalovirus infection status, the study brought together high-throughput TCR immunosequencing, statistical association of individual TCRs with disease status, and machine learning. In a later analysis, previously published TCR beta repertoires from 666 donors were re-analyzed and high-resolution HLA genotyping was added so that TCR occurrence patterns could be studied. Rather than drawing on any new phenotypic data, the later analysis identified candidate immune exposures from TCR beta sequences and the way those sequences occurred across donors. An earlier analysis of around 640 of the donors used high-throughput TCR beta sequencing to judge whether each TCR beta V gene segment behaved as functional or pseudogenic. Donor age, sex, ethnicity and CMV serostatus were compiled alongside the repertoire data. A later genetic analysis took genome-wide SNP genotypes for about three fifths of the roughly 670 donors and used that subset as a discovery cohort. All discovery cohort repertoires had been generated on a single sequencing platform. Class I and class II HLA loci were covered by the typing at four-digit resolution. Typing coverage differed by locus: A, B, C, DRB1 and DQB1 were typed in about 620-640 donors, DQA1 in roughly 500, DPA1 in 600 to 610, and DPB1 in approximately 450. Because of strong linkage in the cohort, a handful of DR-DQ haplotypes were treated as single units for association and clustering. Among around 400 genotyped donors of the cohort, an average of about 220,000 unique TCR beta nucleotide sequences was sequenced per donor, of which about 18% were non-productive. General findings and caveats noted by the study authors: Some IMGT-functional V segments, including TRBV6-2 and TRBV6-3, could not be told apart with the 87-base-pair reads, so those segments were excluded. Correlated functional status among segregating V segments might reflect linkage disequilibrium, but an unknown experimental factor could not be ruled out. The authors suggested that the approach could potentially be generalized to other disease states and immunological phenotypes. Because counts were too low, about 15 rarely observed V segments, including chromosome 9 orphons, were left out of the earlier analysis of about 500 of the donors. A total of 164 TCR beta chains were listed by the study as associated with cytomegalovirus. A further reported finding was that TCR beta sequences accurately predicted the HLA-A and HLA-B alleles for most subjects in the first cohort. The presence/absence analyses assumed that sequencing depth was roughly uniform across donors, and that assumption may not be true. Cytomegalovirus status was reported to be diagnosed by the classifier with high specificity and sensitivity in both the original and validation cohorts. In a later analysis, several top co-occurrence clusters were reported to appear linked to parvovirus B19, influenza, CMV and Epstein-Barr virus. Specific HLA alleles were associated with over 15,000 TCR beta sequences at a false discovery rate of 0.05 in a later analysis. In an earlier analysis of 587 of the donors, most TCR beta V segments appeared in productive rearrangements about 87% or about 30% of the time, broadly matching IMGT annotations. A later analysis found that most CMV-associated TCR beta chains appeared HLA-restricted, with HLA associations seemingly driven largely by CMV exposure. Across donors, most TCR sequences were observed very rarely, whereas some public TCRs were present in many individuals. A later genetic analysis associated a missense DCLRE1C variant with V-gene and J-gene trimming of TCR beta chains, and an independent cohort replicated the association. This cohort had only TCR beta chains sequenced, and the lack of alpha or paired-chain data limited which features could be detected. In a later analysis, HLA-associated TCR beta chains were found to be more clonally expanded and to have lower generation probabilities than equally common non-associated chains. In vitro tests confirmed that a few of the cytomegalovirus-associated TCR beta chains recognize cytomegalovirus antigens. In a later genetic analysis, fewer N-insertions in productive TCRs were reported among donors in an Asian-associated ancestry cluster than the approximately 670-donor mean. A later analysis found that TCR association rates varied across HLA loci, with DRB1 alleles showing the most associated TCRs and HLA-C alleles the fewest. For the cohort, immune exposure information was limited to CMV serostatus. HLA typing was unavailable for some donors at each locus, so association tests used only the typed subset. Assigning TCR associations to individual alleles was difficult when HLA alleles, especially DR and DQ, strongly co-occurred. The sequencing pipeline was judged likely to have produced a cluster of highly shared sequence variants as a technical artifact.

About this clone itself: No cognate antigen has been identified for it. No base quality information exists; no much larger clone differs at one position.

The cohort consisted of 600 or so healthy bone marrow donors. At the time of sampling, every cohort member was nominally healthy, though immune exposures that went unrecorded were likely present. The donor was CMV seronegative and belonged to the group of over 300 seronegative cohort members. A peripheral blood sample was provided by each donor, and peripheral blood mononuclear cells were used for TCR beta sequencing. Genomic DNA was extracted from the blood cell samples with the Qiagen DNeasy Blood Extraction Kit. As encoded in the germline V gene, CDR1 is LGHNA while CDR2 is YSLEER. The CDR3 holds 16 amino acids from the cysteine to the phenylalanine. Only the CDR3 part of the read is kept: 48 bases, read in frame from the first base. V loses 0 bases, J loses 5 bases, and the germline ends lie 13 bases apart. To prepare the library, the immunoSEQ multiplex PCR assay was applied. The multiplex PCR relied on a mix of 60 forward primers for TCR Vbeta segments and 13 reverse primers for TCR Jbeta segments. The CDR3 region of rearranged TCR beta genes was amplified from genomic DNA by a multiplex PCR assay. On the Illumina HiSeq System, the amplified TCR beta libraries were sequenced as 87-base-pair reads. Regarding the original processing steps: Across the 670 or so repertoires, a later analysis counted 80 million or so unique TCR beta chains, 9.5 million to 12 million of which were shared by at least two donors. To remove PCR and sequencing errors, raw reads were error-corrected and collapsed into unique sequences using a nearest-neighbor algorithm that merged closely related sequences. To assign V, D and J gene segments, CDR3 sequences were aligned to IMGT reference sequences. For a sequence to be retained, a match of at least six nucleotides to both a V gene segment and a J gene segment was required. Rearrangements were called productive when the CDR3 lacked stop codons and stayed in frame with V and J; all others were non-productive. CDR3 was defined according to IMGT convention as the region running from the second conserved V-encoded cysteine to the conserved J-encoded phenylalanine. Sequences without an unambiguous match to a single V gene segment were excluded from the earlier analysis of over 500 of the donors. In an earlier analysis of 587 of the donors, V segments were called functional above 56.7% productive rearrangements and were called segregating when the between-donor standard deviation exceeded 5%. A statistical classification framework was built for diagnosing cytomegalovirus status from the catalog of TCR beta chain sequences. In a later analysis, TCR nucleotide sequences were compared against IMGT/GENE-DB human TR gene sequences so that V and J genes could be assigned. A later analysis assigned CDR3 sequences and most-parsimonious VDJ recombination scenarios with the TCRdist pipeline. A later analysis defined each TCR beta chain by its CDR3 amino acid sequence plus V-gene family, and excluded reads lacking a unique V-gene family. A later analysis removed 500 to 650 highly shared, low-generation-probability nucleotide sequences to deal with suspected cross-contamination and a sequencing artifact. A later analysis calculated a clonal expansion index for each public chain from normalized within-repertoire ranks of inferred template counts. In a later analysis, generation probabilities were computed with a VDJ recombination model fitted to out-of-frame rearrangements, and the resulting probabilities were checked against IGoR. Hypergeometric tests were used in a later analysis to score TCR-TCR, TCR-HLA and TCR-CMV co-occurrence, with a repertoire-size bias correction applied to the TCR pairs. False discovery rates were estimated in a later analysis by permuting HLA or CMV assignments 20 times. A later analysis grouped co-occurring TCRs with DBSCAN, adding TCRdist sequence similarity when clustering within HLA-allele-positive subsets. For co-occurrence clustering, repertoires with fewer than 30,000 or more than 120,000 public chains were excluded, along with five repertoires with anomalous nucleotide sharing. In TCRdb, the immuneACCESS table is reduced to in-frame sequences with V and J assigned. These tables do not hold every clone; where another copy was compared, an unresolved V gene accounts for under half, and the others remain unexplained. V, J and clone size are taken as reported in that table, and D and trimming were inferred from the DNA itself. In this sample the table shows some 82,000 clones, around 85% of which occur a single time. 2% to 3% of the sample lies in the top ten.

The sequence links TRBV4-3 to TRBJ2-2, and the D gene may be TRBD2, 5 bases matching. Sequenced material: PBMCs. This TCR was recovered from a woman aged 45-60 years in good health and CMV-seronegative. CDR3 loop: CASSQDFVASTGELFF. The nucleotide sequence is TGCGCCAGCAGCCAAGATTTCGTAGCGAGTACCGGGGAGCTGTTTTTT.